The sequence of this TCR beta chain was determined in a study of blood T cell repertoires in COVID-19 (dated by TCRdb to the early 2020s). With regard to the full study: Samples covering the acute and convalescent phases of COVID-19 were provided by collaborators in the United States, Italy and Spain. Sample metadata almost always included a de-identified subject ID, COVID-19 status, age in years and sex. The repertoires were released in a freely available public database meant as a resource for research on the immune response to SARS-CoV-2. Subjects who had been exposed to COVID-19, were actively infected with it, or had recovered from it provided the deeply sampled blood TCRbeta repertoires that made up the dataset. Where HLA class I and class II types were available, the types were taken from metadata supplied by the sample provider, not from assay-based typing. Samples were obtained from the ongoing ImmuneRACE study (first 160 participants) and from some 1,300 subjects provided by 6 global collaborators. The material from the prospective study consisted of cDNA or gDNA derived from T cells, B-cell-depleted T cells, or PBMCs.

The trim is 0 bases for V and 4 bases for J, with a gap of 10 bases between the germline ends. Including cysteine and phenylalanine, the CDR3 has 15 amino acids. Only CDR3 DNA is held: 45 bases, read in frame from base 1. Reading the germline V gene gives CDR1 MRHNA and CDR2 SNTAGT. Paper-wide results and their limitations: Clinical and demographic metadata were provided uncurated, with the amount varying by source and participant.

TCRbeta CDR3 regions were amplified from genomic DNA by means of the immunoSEQ Assay, a bias-controlled multiplex PCR. In the source study's methods: Nucleated cell counts per sample were estimated from amplification of reference gene primers within the assay. To quantify the absolute abundance of each unique TCRbeta CDR3 rearrangement, sequence reads were collapsed and filtered. For each sample, productive Simpson clonality was calculated as the square root of Simpson's diversity index across productive rearrangements. The clones in this table, taken by TCRdb from immuneACCESS, are in-frame only. Not every clone is retained; where verified, under half of the shortfall comes from an unresolved V gene, and the cause of the rest is unknown. V and J calls and clone size are copied from that table; D and trimming were computed from the DNA. This sample lists approximately 200,000 clones; roughly nine tenths were detected once. Together, the top ten hold 2.5% to 3% of the sample.

Collaborating institutions collected whole blood in K2EDTA tubes following their own protocols. Collaborator samples were shipped for TCRbeta analysis as frozen whole blood, isolated PBMCs, or DNA extracted from either sample type. For this clone: Its binding antigen is unknown. Qualities for individual bases were not recorded, and no much larger clone is one base off.

Sequencing was done on a sample of peripheral blood. The sequence was collected from a woman aged 25 to 39 with active or convalescent COVID-19. Recombination joined TRBV6-4 with TRBJ2-1, with TRBD2 as a weak D call on 5 bases. The nucleotide sequence is given as TGTGCCAGCAGTGACTCCAGCGGCGATTACAATGAGCAGTTCTTC. It is translated as CASSDSSGDYNEQFF.